This T cell receptor beta chain was sequenced for a study of OX40 agonist ivuxolimab in advanced cancers. Germline lookup yields CDR1 SGHTA and CDR2 FQGNSA. CDR3 length: 13 residues. The ends were cut back, 6 bases at V and 0 bases at J, with 8 bases in the middle. Repertoires were generated with immunoSEQ multiplex PCR, while TCRdb's copy carries only in-frame clones and drops some. In the table there are more than 60,000 clones, about 81% of which are singletons. Remarks on this clone: The same CDR3 arises from other DNA sequences in this sample as well.

The TCR comes from an adult with an advanced solid tumor such as melanoma, head and neck, liver or kidney cancer. This specimen consisted of CD4+ or CD8+ T cells sorted from blood, obtained in a trial of the OX40 agonist ivuxolimab. The V and J genes are TRBV7-2 and TRBJ1-1; D call uncertain. CDR3 sequence (DNA): TGTGCCAGCAGTTTAACGGTGAACACTGAAGCTTTCTTT. This translates into CASSLTVNTEAFF.